The 28 T cell receptor beta chains below all came from one sample that was sequenced in a study of blood T cell repertoires in COVID-19. Sequencing used immunoSEQ multiplex PCR; TCRdb keeps in-frame clones, though not all of them. The table has approximately 14,000 clones, roughly 80% seen once. The sample taken for sequencing was peripheral blood. These receptors all come from a human donor in a cohort sampled during active COVID-19.

The gene calls are TRBV5-5 and TRBJ2-1; 7 positions agree with TRBD2. The CDR3 consists of 16 residues. After removal of 1 base from V and 4 bases from J, the junction contained 8 bases not matched to a gene. The germline V gene has CDR1 SGHKS and CDR2 YYEKEE (reference sequence). CDR3 coding DNA: TGTGCCAGCAGCTTGACCCGGGACTATCTATACAATGAGCAGTTCTTC. This translates into CASSLTRDYLYNEQFF.

This clone was observed a few times. The chain has TRBV7-4 and TRBJ1-5; 9 positions agree with TRBD1. The CDR3 runs to 20 residues. Germline loops: CDR1 SGHVT, CDR2 SQSDAQ. V lost 1 base to trimming and J lost 6 bases; unmatched junction nucleotides: 19. CDR3 sequence (DNA): TGTGCCAGCAGCTTAGGGGCCACGGGACAGGGCCTAGAGGTTGGTCAGCCCCAGCATTTT. Its protein is CASSLGATGQGLEVGQPQHF.

The gene calls are TRBV5-1 and TRBJ2-7; 9 nucleotides align to TRBD1. Germline CDR1 reads SGHRS; CDR2 reads YFSETQ. Unmatched junction bases numbered 3, after V lost 0 bases and J lost 5 bases. The CDR3 is 14 amino acids. CDR3: CASSLGGTGNEQYF. DNA of the CDR3: TGCGCCAGCAGCTTGGGAGGGACAGGGAACGAGCAGTACTTC.

This sequence joins TRBV7-8 and TRBJ2-3; 9 bases are shared with TRBD1. From germline, CDR1 is SGHVS and CDR2 FQNEAQ. The J segment lost 3 bases and the V segment lost 6 bases, leaving 10 bases of the junction unmatched. CDR3 size: 16 residues. As DNA, the CDR3 is TGTGCCAGCAGTTCACAGGGGGCGCGTTTGACAGATACGCAGTATTTT. Translating gives CASSSQGARLTDTQYF.

The chain joins TRBV2 to TRBJ2-3, with 9 bases identical to TRBD2. V gave up 7 bases and J gave up 5 bases; unmatched junction bases: 7. The CDR3 runs 14 residues. Germline V CDR1 and CDR2: SNHLY, FYNNEI. The CDR3 here is CASKGGLALDTQYF. The CDR3 DNA follows: TGTGCCAGCAAAGGGGGACTAGCCCTAGATACGCAGTATTTT. Looking up the rest from reference TRBV2 and TRBJ2-3 gives the full variable domain: EPEVTQTPSHQVTQMGQEVILRCVPISNHLYFYWYRQILGQKVEFLVSFYNNEISEKSEIFDDQFSVERPDGSNFTLKIRSTKLEDSAMYFCASKGGLALDTQYFGPGTRLTVL.

This rearrangement joins TRBV10-3 to TRBJ2-5, with D perhaps TRBD1 (7 bases). CDR1 ENHRY and CDR2 SYGVKD come from the germline V gene. The CDR3 has 13 residues. V was cut by 10 bases and J by 1 base, with 13 bases left in between. CDR3 in DNA: TGTGCCACCCAGGGGGGCGGCCAAGAGACCCAGTACTTC. This translates into CATQGGGQETQYF.

CDR3 amino acids: CASSPRAERQFF. CDR3 sequence (DNA): TGTGCCAGCAGCCCTCGTGCCGAGCGGCAGTTCTTC. The chain carries TRBV7-2 and TRBJ2-1, with D unresolved. V lost 5 bases, J lost 12 bases, and 14 bases lay in between. CDR1 is SGHTA and CDR2 is FQGNSA in the germline V gene. This CDR3 has 12 amino acids.

The chain is built from TRBV24-1 and TRBJ2-1; tentatively, D is TRBD2 (6 bases). CDR3 length: 14 amino acids. The V end was cut by 9 bases, the J end by 5 bases, with 16 bases between. Germline CDR1 reads KGHDR; CDR2 reads SFDVKD. The CDR3 DNA reads TGTGCCACCTCCGGGAGCCTGGGACACAATGAGCAGTTCTTC. As protein: CATSGSLGHNEQFF.

V and J are TRBV2 and TRBJ1-6; 11 nucleotides agree with TRBD1. Germline V CDR1 and CDR2: SNHLY, FYNNEI. With 8 bases clipped from V and 4 bases from J, the junction kept 10 bases outside the gene matches. The CDR3 is made up of 17 amino acids. The CDR3 reads CASWTGGSAPYNSPLHF. CDR3 bases: TGTGCCAGCTGGACAGGGGGCTCGGCACCTTATAATTCACCCCTCCACTTT. The full variable domain, its missing parts supplied by reference TRBV2 and TRBJ1-6, is EPEVTQTPSHQVTQMGQEVILRCVPISNHLYFYWYRQILGQKVEFLVSFYNNEISEKSEIFDDQFSVERPDGSNFTLKIRSTKLEDSAMYFCASWTGGSAPYNSPLHFGNGTRLTVT.

The gene calls are TRBV6-6 and TRBJ2-5; 12 nucleotides match TRBD2. The CDR3 totals 16 residues. J gave up 4 bases and V 0 bases, and 3 bases lay outside the gene matches. Germline assignment: CDR1 MNHNY and CDR2 SVGAGI (reference sequence). The CDR3 sequence: CASSYSTSGGPETQYF. DNA for the CDR3: TGTGCCAGCAGTTACTCGACTAGCGGGGGACCAGAGACCCAGTACTTC.

The chain recombines TRBV4-3 with TRBJ2-7; TRBD1 matches at 7 bases. Trimming removed 2 bases from V and 7 bases from J; junction bases left unmatched: 11. The V gene's germline CDR1 is LGHNA and CDR2 YSLEER. The CDR3 extends over 15 amino acids. In DNA form, the CDR3 reads TGCGCCAGCAGCCAAAGACACCGGGACAGTCGTGAGCAGTACTTC. Translated: CASSQRHRDSREQYF.

This clone was recorded once. V and J are TRBV28 and TRBJ2-2; no clear D gene. Trimming removed 4 bases at V and 1 base at J, with 10 bases between. The CDR3 totals 15 residues. Germline V gives CDR1 MDHEN, CDR2 SYDVKM. Here the CDR3 DNA reads TGTGCCAGCAGTTCAGTTTTCCTGAACACCGGGGAGCTGTTTTTT. Translating it yields CASSSVFLNTGELFF.

V is TRBV5-6 and J is TRBJ1-3, with D uncertain. V lost 6 bases and J lost 0, with 16 bases in between. The germline gives CDR1 SGHDT, CDR2 YYEEEE. The CDR3 runs to 16 residues. The CDR3 sequence: CASTRRRVNSGNTIYF. The CDR3 region has the DNA TGTGCCAGCACCCGCCGGCGGGTGAACTCTGGAAACACCATATATTTT.

The rearrangement joins TRBV3-1 (or the pseudogene TRBV3-2) to TRBJ1-4; TRBD1 might be the D (6 bases). The CDR3 is 15 amino acids. V was shortened by 3 bases and J by 5 bases, with 13 bases between the two germline ends. The germline gives CDR1 LGHDT, CDR2 YNNKEL (reference sequence). As DNA, the CDR3 is TGTGCCAGCAGCCAGTTGGGGCAGGGGAATGAAAAACTGTTTTTT. Translated: CASSQLGQGNEKLFF.

The chain recombines TRBV28 with TRBJ1-5; D not certain. The germline V and J ends were trimmed by 5 bases and 9 bases, with 11 bases remaining between them. Germline CDR1 is MDHEN and CDR2 is SYDVKM. This CDR3 spans 12 amino acids. The CDR3 protein is CASSTQRGPQHF. The CDR3 DNA reads TGTGCCAGCAGTACCCAAAGAGGGCCCCAGCATTTT.

In DNA form, the CDR3 reads TGTGCCAGCAGCTTAGTACAGGAAAAACTGTTTTTT. It yields the protein CASSLVQEKLFF. The J gene is TRBJ1-4, the V gene TRBV7-9; D not certain. The V end lost 1 base, the J end lost 8 bases, and 5 bases lay between the germline ends. Per germline, CDR1 SEHNR and CDR2 FQNEAQ (reference sequence). The CDR3 spans 12 residues.

The chain combines TRBV7-3 with TRBJ2-2; D gene unclear. From germline, CDR1 is SGHTA and CDR2 FQGTGA. The CDR3 has 13 amino acids. V was clipped by 1 base and J by 7 bases, with 7 bases between them. DNA of the CDR3: TGTGCCAGCAGCTTAAACATTGACGGGGAGCTGTTTTTT. It yields the protein CASSLNIDGELFF. Variable domain in full (rest from reference TRBV7-3 and TRBJ2-2): GAGVSQTPSNKVTEKGKYVELRCDPISGHTALYWYRQSLGQGPEFLIYFQGTGAADDSGLPNDRFFAVRPEGSVSTLKIQRTERGDSAVYLCASSLNIDGELFFGEGSRLTVL.

V and J are TRBV5-1 and TRBJ2-3, with TRBD2 as a possible D gene (5 bases). This CDR3 is built from 14 residues. Looked up from germline, CDR1 is SGHRS and CDR2 is YFSETQ. The V gene lost 0 bases and the J gene lost 8 bases, with 13 bases spanning the gap. This CDR3 is CASSLELEVGTQYF. CDR3 DNA sequence: TGCGCCAGCAGCTTGGAACTAGAGGTCGGTACGCAGTATTTT.

The sample holds a few counts of this clone. The rearrangement links TRBV3-1 (or the pseudogene TRBV3-2) to TRBJ2-7, with 10 bases lining up with TRBD2. The CDR3 has 15 amino acids. The germline V gene encodes CDR1 LGHDT and CDR2 YNNKEL (reference sequence). J was trimmed by 6 bases and V by 0 bases; bases with no gene match: 5. CDR3: CASSQERGLASEQYF. CDR3 sequence (DNA): TGTGCCAGCAGCCAAGAAAGGGGACTAGCGAGCGAGCAGTACTTC.

The genes are TRBV18 and TRBJ1-2; possible D gene TRBD1, 6 bases. The germline V and J ends were trimmed by 1 base and 3 bases, with 6 bases remaining between them. Germline CDR1 reads KGHSH; CDR2 reads LQKENI. The CDR3 length is 13 residues. The CDR3 region has the DNA TGTGCCAGCTCACCACAGGGGGACTATGGCTACACCTTC. Its translation is CASSPQGDYGYTF.

The chain links TRBV18 to TRBJ1-3, with 7 nucleotides matching TRBD1. Germline CDR1 and CDR2: KGHSH and LQKENI. There are 17 residues in the CDR3. V lost 3 bases and J lost 0; bases outside the gene matches: 8. The CDR3 bases are TGTGCCAGCTCACCCCGGGAGGGGGCCAACTCTGGAAACACCATATATTTT. It is translated as CASSPREGANSGNTIYF.

Only a few counts were recorded for this clone. The chain links TRBV5-6 to TRBJ2-7, with a possible D match to TRBD1 (6 bases). Trimming left V 3 bases short and J 5 bases short, with 15 bases between. Germline V lookup: CDR1 SGHDT, CDR2 YYEEEE. The length of the CDR3 is 14 residues. The CDR3: CASSSGDLLHEQYF. The CDR3, as DNA: TGTGCCAGCAGCTCAGGGGACCTCCTCCACGAGCAGTACTTC.

V and J are TRBV6-5 and TRBJ1-1; D is undetermined. V was clipped by 0 bases and J by 3 bases, with 14 bases between them. CDR3 length: 16 residues. Germline assignment: CDR1 MNHEY and CDR2 SVGAGI. CDR3 sequence (DNA): TGTGCCAGCAGTTACTCGCAGACGAGGGCCCACACTGAAGCTTTCTTT. Amino acids: CASSYSQTRAHTEAFF.

The chain combines TRBV19 with TRBJ1-5; tentative D call: TRBD1 (5 bases). V was trimmed by 1 base and J by 7 bases, leaving 14 bases between them. Germline V lookup: CDR1 LNHDA, CDR2 SQIVND (reference sequence). CDR3 length: 15 residues. Here the CDR3 DNA reads TGTGCCAGTAGTATAGGCCCCCGGGGGGACCAGCCCCAGCATTTT. Amino acids: CASSIGPRGDQPQHF.

V and J are TRBV4-3 and TRBJ2-5; 12 bases are shared with TRBD1. Germline lookup yields CDR1 LGHNA and CDR2 YSLEER. V was pared by 0 bases and J by 5 bases, with 10 bases of the junction left unmatched. This CDR3 has 18 amino acids. This chain's CDR3 is CASSQEGQGALEEETQYF. CDR3 nucleotide sequence: TGCGCCAGCAGCCAAGAGGGACAGGGGGCTTTGGAGGAGGAGACCCAGTACTTC.

V is TRBV4-1 and J is TRBJ1-1; 8 bases map to TRBD1. This CDR3 is 15 amino acids long. V gave up 4 bases and J gave up 5 bases; unmatched junction bases: 9. Germline loops: CDR1 MGHRA, CDR2 YSYEKL. The CDR3 reads CASSLRQGFLTEAFF. In nucleotides, the CDR3 is TGCGCCAGCAGCCTCAGACAGGGGTTCCTTACTGAAGCTTTCTTT.

This sequence joins TRBV4-2 and TRBJ2-7, with a weak D call TRBD2 (6 bases). In germline, CDR1 is LGHNA, CDR2 YNFKEQ. V was shortened by 1 base and J by 2 bases, with 15 bases between the two germline ends. There are 16 residues in the CDR3. This CDR3 is CASSQGSSGRTYEQYF. The CDR3, as DNA: TGTGCCAGCAGCCAAGGGTCCAGCGGGCGCACCTACGAGCAGTACTTC.

The V call is TRBV6-6, the J call TRBJ1-2; D is perhaps TRBD1 (6 bases). The CDR3 totals 15 residues. The germline V and J ends were trimmed by 3 bases and 6 bases, with 17 bases remaining between them. Germline CDR1 reads MNHNY; CDR2 reads SVGAGI (reference sequence). CDR3: CASSYSSGALDGYTF. The CDR3 bases are TGTGCCAGCAGTTATTCTTCAGGGGCGCTAGATGGCTACACCTTC.